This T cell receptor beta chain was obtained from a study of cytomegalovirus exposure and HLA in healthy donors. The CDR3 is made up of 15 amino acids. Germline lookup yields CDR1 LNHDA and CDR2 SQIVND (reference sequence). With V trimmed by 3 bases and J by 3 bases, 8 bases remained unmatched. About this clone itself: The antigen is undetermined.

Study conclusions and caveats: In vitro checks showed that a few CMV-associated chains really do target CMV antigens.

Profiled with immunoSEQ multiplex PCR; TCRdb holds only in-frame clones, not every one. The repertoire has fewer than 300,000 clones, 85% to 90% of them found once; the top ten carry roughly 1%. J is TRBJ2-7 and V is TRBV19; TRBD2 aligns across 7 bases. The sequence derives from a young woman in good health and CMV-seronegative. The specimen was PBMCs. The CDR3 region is CASSMSQGGVYEQYF. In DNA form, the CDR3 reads TGTGCCAGTAGTATGTCCCAGGGAGGGGTCTACGAGCAGTACTTC.